This section outlines one T cell receptor beta chain sequence together with its context. This sample was included in a study of Ad26.COV2.S vaccination and SARS-CoV-2 variants. The table came from immunoSEQ multiplex PCR; TCRdb's copy has only in-frame clones and leaves some out. The sample includes about 97,000 clones, roughly 75% seen only once; the top ten take roughly 17%. The CDR3 loop spans 15 amino acids. From germline, CDR1 is MDHEN and CDR2 SYDVKM. Trimming took off 5 bases at V and 3 bases at J, with 17 bases between the two ends. The clonotype comes from a human donor who had recovered from COVID-19. This specimen consisted of peripheral blood, obtained after recovery from COVID-19. This chain uses TRBV28 with TRBJ2-7; perhaps TRBD2 as D (5 bases). CDR3 DNA sequence: TGTGCCAGCAGTAGGCAGGCGGGTTCAAACTACGAGCAGTACTTC. It encodes CASSRQAGSNYEQYF.